One sample yielded the 25 T cell receptor beta chains listed below, sequenced in a study of blood T cell repertoires in COVID-19. This table comes from immunoSEQ multiplex PCR, and its TCRdb copy is limited to in-frame clones, with some not included. The table lists some 9,000 clones, 65% to 90% of them singletons, with 8.3% in the top ten. What was sequenced was peripheral blood. These receptor sequences come from a human donor in a cohort sampled during active COVID-19.

The chain combines TRBV5-1 with TRBJ2-3; a weak D match, TRBD1 (5 bases). The CDR3 is 16 residues long. Deletions cut 2 bases from V and 0 bases from J, with 13 bases between. Per the germline V gene, CDR1 is SGHRS and CDR2 is YFSETQ. CDR3 sequence reads: CASSLGQVGSTDTQYF. The CDR3 DNA follows: TGCGCCAGCAGCTTAGGACAAGTGGGAAGCACAGATACGCAGTATTTT.

The genes are TRBV5-1 and TRBJ2-5, with 9 bases lining up with TRBD2. This CDR3 has 15 residues. The germline V gene encodes CDR1 SGHRS and CDR2 YFSETQ. The ends lost 0 bases at V and 5 bases at J; junction bases unmatched: 5. CDR3 sequence: CASSLGGSGSETQYF. The CDR3 DNA sequence: TGCGCCAGCAGCTTGGGGGGTAGCGGGAGTGAGACCCAGTACTTC.

The V and J genes are TRBV24-1 and TRBJ2-5, with 9 bases aligning to TRBD1. CDR3 length: 17 residues. Germline trimming cut 4 bases from V and 2 bases from J; bases unmatched to any gene: 10. Germline V gene sequence: CDR1 KGHDR, CDR2 SFDVKD. The CDR3 coding sequence is TGTGCCACCAGTGACCTAGGGACAGGGCAGCGACAAGAGACCCAGTACTTC. Protein: CATSDLGTGQRQETQYF.

In its sample, this clone was seen a few times. The CDR3 loop reads CASSQDRGLAGNEQFF. Here the CDR3 DNA reads TGTGCCAGCAGCCAAGATCGAGGTCTAGCGGGTAATGAGCAGTTCTTC. V usage is TRBV4-2 and J usage is TRBJ2-1; 8 bases align to TRBD2. The CDR3 loop spans 16 amino acids. The germline CDR1 and CDR2 sequences are LGHNA and YNFKEQ. V trimming: 0 bases; J trimming: 7 bases; junction bases outside the gene matches: 8.

The rearrangement uses TRBV7-2 and TRBJ1-5; TRBD1 is a possible D gene (5 bases). The CDR3 sequence is 14 residues long. Germline V lookup: CDR1 SGHTA, CDR2 FQGNSA. Trimming stripped 3 bases from V and 2 bases from J, with 8 bases between. The CDR3 loop is CASSFRVGNQPQHF. DNA of the CDR3: TGTGCCAGCAGCTTCAGGGTGGGCAATCAGCCCCAGCATTTT.

The chain joins TRBV20-1 to TRBJ2-1; unclear D gene. Trimming removed 3 bases from V and 10 bases from J, with 16 bases in between. Germline V CDR1 and CDR2: DFQATT, SNEGSKA (reference sequence). The CDR3 is 13 residues long. Here the CDR3 DNA reads TGCAGTGCTAGTGATCAGCGCCTTAGGGAGCAGTTCTTC. It is translated as CSASDQRLREQFF.

The chain uses TRBV27 and TRBJ1-5; 12 nucleotides line up with TRBD1. CDR3 size: 22 residues. J was trimmed by 1 base and V by 2 bases; bases with no gene match: 18. Germline V lookup: CDR1 MNHEY, CDR2 SMNVEV (reference sequence). Here the CDR3 reads CASSLRGYGTGGSRGSNQPQHF. The DNA of the CDR3 is TGTGCCAGCAGTTTAAGGGGCTACGGGACAGGGGGCTCTAGAGGCAGCAATCAGCCCCAGCATTTT.

The rearrangement links TRBV6-2 or TRBV6-3 to TRBJ2-1; 7 nucleotides match TRBD2. CDR1 and CDR2 (germline): MNHEY, SVGEGT. Unmatched junction bases numbered 9, after V lost 4 bases and J lost 6 bases. The CDR3 is 15 amino acids. CDR3 sequence reads: CASSLTGRTFNEQFF. CDR3 DNA sequence: TGTGCCAGCAGTTTGACCGGGAGGACATTCAATGAGCAGTTCTTC.

The chain carries TRBV24-1 and TRBJ2-3; tentatively, D is TRBD2 (5 bases). The CDR3 consists of 13 residues. Trimming took 5 bases from V and 2 from J, leaving 7 bases between them. Per the germline V gene, CDR1 is KGHDR and CDR2 is SFDVKD. In nucleotides, the CDR3 is TGTGCCACCAGTGGGACTCCCACAGATACGCAGTATTTT. It codes for CATSGTPTDTQYF.

The CDR3 sequence is CASSPDNRDLYEQYF. The CDR3 nucleotides read TGCGCCAGCAGCCCGGACAACAGGGATTTATACGAGCAGTACTTC. The V and J genes are TRBV4-1 and TRBJ2-7; D perhaps matches TRBD1 (6 bases). CDR1 and CDR2 (germline): MGHRA, YSYEKL. V was cut by 4 bases and J by 4 bases, with 17 bases left in between. The CDR3 covers 15 residues.

The rearrangement joins TRBV9 to TRBJ2-7; a weak D match, TRBD2 (6 bases). The CDR3 is 16 residues long. V lost 4 bases to trimming and J lost 6 bases, with 23 bases between them. Germline V lookup: CDR1 SGDLS, CDR2 YYNGEE. The CDR3 loop is CASSPPGLHLPSEQYF. In DNA form, the CDR3 reads TGTGCCAGCAGCCCTCCGGGACTGCACTTACCGTCCGAGCAGTACTTC.

The sample holds one count of this clone. V and J are TRBV27 and TRBJ2-1, with 9 bases aligning to TRBD1. J was trimmed by 4 bases and V by 3 bases; bases with no gene match: 4. The length of the CDR3 is 15 residues. Germline CDR1 MNHEY, CDR2 SMNVEV (reference sequence). The CDR3 DNA reads as TGTGCCAGCAGTTTGGGACAGGGTTTATACAATGAGCAGTTCTTC. It yields the protein CASSLGQGLYNEQFF.

The chain carries TRBV28 and TRBJ2-7, with TRBD2 as a possible D gene (6 bases). V lost 6 bases and J lost 7, with 22 bases in between. Germline V gene sequence: CDR1 MDHEN, CDR2 SYDVKM. CDR3 length equals 15 residues. CDR3 in DNA: TGTGCCAGCAGCAGCAGTGGACGGGGGTGGGGTGAGCAGTACTTC. Protein: CASSSSGRGWGEQYF.

The chain combines TRBV10-3 with TRBJ2-3; tentative D call: TRBD2 (5 bases). Trimming shortened V by 3 bases and J by 5 bases, and 9 bases separated the two germline ends. The V gene's germline CDR1 is ENHRY and CDR2 SYGVKD. CDR3 size: 13 residues. CDR3 amino acids: CAISDFGRDTQYF. CDR3 in DNA: TGTGCCATCAGTGATTTTGGGAGAGATACGCAGTATTTT.

CDR3 amino acids: CASSPANEQYF. The CDR3 nucleotides are TGTGCCAGCAGCCCTGCGAACGAGCAGTACTTC. The rearrangement joins TRBV7-9 to TRBJ2-7; D is ambiguous. Trimming cost V 5 bases and J 5 bases, with 7 bases left between them. The CDR3 length is 11 residues. From germline, CDR1 is SEHNR and CDR2 FQNEAQ (reference sequence).

This chain joins TRBV7-2 and TRBJ2-3, with 7 bases aligning to TRBD1. The J segment lost 7 bases and the V segment lost 1 base, leaving 17 bases of the junction unmatched. The germline gives CDR1 SGHTA, CDR2 FQGNSA. This CDR3 is 18 amino acids long. The CDR3 DNA is TGTGCCAGCAGCTTAGACGGACAGGACACCACTAAATCAAATACGCAGTATTTT. This codes for CASSLDGQDTTKSNTQYF.

In DNA, the CDR3 is TGTGCCAGCAACGAGGGCCTCTACGAGCAGTACTTC. Protein: CASNEGLYEQYF. This chain connects TRBV27 to TRBJ2-7, with a possible D match to TRBD2 (5 bases). The length of the CDR3 is 12 residues. Germline lookup yields CDR1 MNHEY and CDR2 SMNVEV (reference sequence). V dropped 7 bases and J dropped 3 bases, with 10 bases sitting between them.

The table lists this clone with a few counts. The J gene is TRBJ2-7, the V gene TRBV25-1; D is possibly TRBD1 (6 bases). From germline, CDR1 is MGHDK and CDR2 SYGVNS. The CDR3 runs to 11 residues. The V end lost 3 bases, the J end lost 8 bases, and 8 bases lay between the germline ends. CDR3 bases: TGTGCCAGCAGTGACACAGGGAAGCAGTACTTC. Its protein product is CASSDTGKQYF.

The V gene is TRBV28, the J gene TRBJ1-2, with D possibly TRBD1 on 5 matching bases. The CDR3 extends over 11 amino acids. The germline CDR1 and CDR2 sequences are MDHEN and SYDVKM. Trimming took 8 bases from V and 5 from J, leaving 9 bases between them. In nucleotides, the CDR3 is TGTGCCAGCCAGGGCAGATATGGCTACACCTTC. Translation gives CASQGRYGYTF.

CDR3 amino acids: CASSLGAFGYTF. The CDR3 nucleotides read TGTGCCAGCAGTTTAGGGGCGTTCGGCTACACCTTC. The chain links TRBV12-3 or TRBV12-4 to TRBJ1-2; D is ambiguous. The V end lost 1 base, the J end lost 8 bases, and 8 bases lay between the germline ends. This CDR3 is 12 amino acids long.

The chain employs TRBV20-1 and TRBJ1-2; possible D gene TRBD1, 6 bases. This CDR3 has 10 residues. The germline V gene has CDR1 DFQATT and CDR2 SNEGSKA (reference sequence). V shed 4 bases and J shed 9 bases, with 9 bases lying between them. In nucleotides, the CDR3 is TGCAGTGCTAAACAGGGAAGCTACACCTTC. Protein sequence: CSAKQGSYTF.

This chain uses TRBV21-1 with TRBJ2-1; TRBD1 is taken as the D call from the table, unchecked against the DNA. TRBV21-1 is flagged as a pseudogene. The CDR3 covers 15 residues. The CDR3 DNA sequence: TGTGCCAGCAGCAAAGGGACAGGGCATTACAATGAGCAGTTCTTC. Its protein is CASSKGTGHYNEQFF.

The rearrangement uses TRBV7-9 and TRBJ2-1; the match to TRBD2 covers 14 bases. Germline V gene sequence: CDR1 SEHNR, CDR2 FQNEAQ (reference sequence). Germline trimming cut 1 base from V and 8 bases from J; bases unmatched to any gene: 7. The CDR3 length is 17 residues. The CDR3 region is CASSLGLAGGPFDEQFF. In DNA form, the CDR3 reads TGTGCCAGCAGCTTAGGACTAGCGGGAGGGCCCTTCGATGAGCAGTTCTTC. The variable domain in full, completed from reference TRBV7-9 and TRBJ2-1, reads DTGVSQNPRHKITKRGQNVTFRCDPISEHNRLYWYRQTLGQGPEFLTYFQNEAQLEKSRLLSDRFSAERPKGSFSTLEIQRTEQGDSAMYLCASSLGLAGGPFDEQFFGPGTRLTVL.

This clone was seen a single time. V gene TRBV6-5 combines with J gene TRBJ2-7; D remains unclear. CDR1 and CDR2 (germline): MNHEY, SVGAGI. The CDR3 sequence is 14 residues long. Between the trimmed V and J ends, which lost 7 bases and 3 bases, there was a span of 16 bases. The CDR3 DNA sequence: TGTGCCAGCATCCCCTCCTTCCTCAGCTACGAGCAGTACTTC. This gives the protein CASIPSFLSYEQYF.

The chain is built from TRBV19 and TRBJ2-7; TRBD2 matches 10 bases. This CDR3 has 16 amino acids. The germline gives CDR1 LNHDA, CDR2 SQIVND (reference sequence). The J segment lost 1 base and the V segment lost 0 bases, leaving 3 bases of the junction unmatched. CDR3 nucleotides: TGTGCCAGTAGTATAGATAGACTAGCGGGTTCCTACGAGCAGTACTTC. Amino acids: CASSIDRLAGSYEQYF.